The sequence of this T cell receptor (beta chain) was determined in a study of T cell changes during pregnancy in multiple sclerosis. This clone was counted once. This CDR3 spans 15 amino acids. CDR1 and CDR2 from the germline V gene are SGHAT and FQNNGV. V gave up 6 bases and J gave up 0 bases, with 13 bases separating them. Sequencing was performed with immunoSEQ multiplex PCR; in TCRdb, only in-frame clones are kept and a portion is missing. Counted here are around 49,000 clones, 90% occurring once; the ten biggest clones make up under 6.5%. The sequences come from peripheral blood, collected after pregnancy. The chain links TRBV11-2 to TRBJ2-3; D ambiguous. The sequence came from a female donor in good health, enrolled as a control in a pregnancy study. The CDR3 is CASRPMTLSTDTQYF. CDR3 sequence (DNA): TGTGCCAGCAGGCCAATGACACTCAGCACAGATACGCAGTATTTT.